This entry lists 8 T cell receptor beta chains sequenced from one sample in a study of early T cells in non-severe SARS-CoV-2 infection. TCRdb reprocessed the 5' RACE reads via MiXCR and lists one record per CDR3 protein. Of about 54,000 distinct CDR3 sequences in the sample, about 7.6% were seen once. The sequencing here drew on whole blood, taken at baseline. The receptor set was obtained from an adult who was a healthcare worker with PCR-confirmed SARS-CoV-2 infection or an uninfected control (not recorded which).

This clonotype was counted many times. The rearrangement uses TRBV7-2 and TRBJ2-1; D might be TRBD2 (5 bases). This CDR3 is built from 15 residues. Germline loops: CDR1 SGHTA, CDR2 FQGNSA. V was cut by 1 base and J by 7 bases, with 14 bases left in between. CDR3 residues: CASSLVGERWNEQFF. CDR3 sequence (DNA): TGTGCCAGCAGCTTAGTCGGGGAGAGGTGGAATGAGCAGTTCTTC.

The CDR3 reads CASSETGGGSRGTQYF. The CDR3 region has the DNA TGTGCCAGCAGCGAAACAGGGGGCGGGTCGAGGGGGACCCAGTACTTC. This sequence joins TRBV11-2 and TRBJ2-5; 9 bases are shared with TRBD1. Germline CDR1 is SGHAT and CDR2 is FQNNGV. This CDR3 has 16 amino acids. The junction had 14 bases not matched to a gene; V was cut back by 5 bases and J by 7 bases.

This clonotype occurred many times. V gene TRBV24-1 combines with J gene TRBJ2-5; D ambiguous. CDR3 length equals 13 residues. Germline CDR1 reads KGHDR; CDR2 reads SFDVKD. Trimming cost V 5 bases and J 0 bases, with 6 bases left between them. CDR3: CATSGAHQETQYF. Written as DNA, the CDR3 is TGTGCCACCAGTGGAGCCCACCAAGAGACCCAGTACTTC.

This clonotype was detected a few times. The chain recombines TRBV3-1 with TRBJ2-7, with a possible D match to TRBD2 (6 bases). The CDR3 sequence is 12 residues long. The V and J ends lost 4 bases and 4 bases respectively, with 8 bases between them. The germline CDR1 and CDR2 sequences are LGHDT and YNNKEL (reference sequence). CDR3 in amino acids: CASSRGIYEQYF. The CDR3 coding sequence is TGTGCCAGCAGCCGCGGGATATACGAGCAGTACTTC.

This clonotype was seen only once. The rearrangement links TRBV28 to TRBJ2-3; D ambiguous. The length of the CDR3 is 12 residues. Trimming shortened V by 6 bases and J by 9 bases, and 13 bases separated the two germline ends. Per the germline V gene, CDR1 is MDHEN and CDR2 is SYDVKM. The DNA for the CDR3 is TGTGCCAGCAGCCCCAGCCCGGTGACGCAGTATTTT. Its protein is CASSPSPVTQYF.

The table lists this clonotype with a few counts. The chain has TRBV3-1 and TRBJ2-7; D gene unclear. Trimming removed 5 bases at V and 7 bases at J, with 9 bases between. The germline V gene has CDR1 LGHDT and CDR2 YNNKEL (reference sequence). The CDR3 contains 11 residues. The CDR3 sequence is CASSALREQYF. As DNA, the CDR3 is TGTGCCAGCAGCGCTTTGAGGGAGCAGTACTTC.

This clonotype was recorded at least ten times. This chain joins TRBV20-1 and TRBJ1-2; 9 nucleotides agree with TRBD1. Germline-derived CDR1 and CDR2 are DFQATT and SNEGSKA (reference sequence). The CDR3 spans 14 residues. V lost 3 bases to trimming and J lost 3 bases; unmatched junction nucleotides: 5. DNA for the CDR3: TGCAGTGCTAGTGTGGGACAGGGATACTATGGCTACACCTTC. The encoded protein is CSASVGQGYYGYTF.

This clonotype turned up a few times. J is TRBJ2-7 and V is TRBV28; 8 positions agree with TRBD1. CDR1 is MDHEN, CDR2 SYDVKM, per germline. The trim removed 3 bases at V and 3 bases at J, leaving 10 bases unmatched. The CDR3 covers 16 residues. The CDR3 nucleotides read TGTGCCAGCAGTTTTCGGCAGGGGGCGGCTCTCTACGAGCAGTACTTC. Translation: CASSFRQGAALYEQYF.